One and the same sample provided the 29 T cell receptor beta chains below, sequenced in a study of cytomegalovirus exposure and HLA in healthy donors. PCR employed 60 Vbeta and 13 Jbeta primers. This table comes from immunoSEQ multiplex PCR, and its TCRdb copy is limited to in-frame clones, with some not included. The sample has 150,000 or so clones; roughly 80% are singletons. Source material: PBMCs. These TCRs come from a man aged 18 to 29 in good health and CMV-seropositive.

The chain uses TRBV7-3 and TRBJ1-6; TRBD1 might be the D (5 bases). V was trimmed by 5 bases and J by 14 bases, leaving 16 bases between them. CDR1 is SGHTA, CDR2 FQGTGA, per germline. The CDR3 length is 13 residues. The CDR3 here is CASSQDSFSTLHF. CDR3 DNA sequence: TGTGCCAGCAGCCAAGACAGTTTCAGCACCCTCCACTTT.

In this sample, this clone turned up a few times. The rearrangement uses TRBV18 and TRBJ1-6; D is possibly TRBD1 (5 bases). Trimming pared 6 bases from V and 6 bases from J, leaving 9 bases between. There are 13 residues in the CDR3. Per germline, CDR1 KGHSH and CDR2 LQKENI. CDR3 nucleotides: TGTGCCAGCTCGCGACAGCCTAATTCACCCCTCCACTTT. Amino acids: CASSRQPNSPLHF.

The gene calls are TRBV7-3 and TRBJ1-1, with 7 bases identical to TRBD1. Per germline, CDR1 SGHTA and CDR2 FQGTGA. The CDR3 covers 15 residues. Unmatched junction bases numbered 7, after V lost 1 base and J lost 5 bases. The CDR3: CASSLIGQDVTEAFF. DNA for the CDR3: TGTGCCAGCAGCTTAATCGGACAGGATGTAACTGAAGCTTTCTTT.

V and J are TRBV2 and TRBJ2-3; D gene uncertain. The CDR3 contains 13 residues. CDR1 is SNHLY, CDR2 FYNNEI, per germline. Trimming took off 6 bases at V and 4 bases at J, with 11 bases between the two ends. The CDR3 region has the DNA TGTGCCAGCAGCCCCACGGTCCCAGATACGCAGTATTTT. Protein product: CASSPTVPDTQYF.

The V call is TRBV6-5, the J call TRBJ1-4; TRBD1 aligns across 8 bases. V shed 2 bases, J shed 7 bases, and the junction held 9 bases outside the gene matches. Germline V CDR1 and CDR2: MNHEY, SVGAGI. The CDR3 is 16 residues long. The CDR3 DNA follows: TGTGCCAGCAGTTACGGTTATGGCCAGGGGGCTGAAAAACTGTTTTTT. Its protein is CASSYGYGQGAEKLFF.

The chain carries TRBV7-8 and TRBJ1-3; D call uncertain. The J call may be wrong; the DNA end is better matched by TRBJ2-2. The CDR3 loop spans 14 amino acids. The germline CDR1 and CDR2 sequences are SGHVS and FQNEAQ. Here the CDR3 reads CASSFREWAGELFF. CDR3 bases: TGTGCCAGCAGCTTTCGAGAGTGGGCCGGGGAGCTGTTTTTT.

This rearrangement joins TRBV28 to TRBJ1-2, with 9 bases aligning to TRBD1. The CDR3 has 13 amino acids. V lost 6 bases and J lost 7; bases outside the gene matches: 6. Germline loops: CDR1 MDHEN, CDR2 SYDVKM. Here the CDR3 reads CASSPTGGFGYTF. CDR3 bases: TGTGCCAGCAGCCCTACAGGGGGCTTTGGCTACACCTTC.

A few counts support this clone. The chain recombines TRBV4-1 with TRBJ1-5; TRBD1 aligns across 7 bases. The germline CDR1 and CDR2 sequences are MGHRA and YSYEKL. The CDR3 is made up of 16 amino acids. Trimming at V came to 2 bases and at J to 3 bases, leaving 7 bases not matched to a gene. CDR3: CASSQLSGQNNQPQHF. The CDR3, as DNA: TGCGCCAGCAGCCAATTATCGGGACAGAACAATCAGCCCCAGCATTTT.

This clone was counted once. The rearrangement links TRBV29-1 to TRBJ1-1; 8 bases are a match to TRBD1. Germline V gene data show CDR1 as SQVTM and CDR2 as ANQGSEA. With 4 bases clipped from V and 7 bases from J, the junction kept 5 bases outside the gene matches. This CDR3 spans 12 amino acids. The CDR3 sequence: CSVGQTGVEAFF. The CDR3 region has the DNA TGCAGCGTTGGACAGACAGGGGTTGAAGCTTTCTTT.

This sequence joins TRBV28 and TRBJ2-7, with 10 bases lining up with TRBD1. The CDR3 length is 15 residues. Losses at the gene ends were 5 bases for V and 4 bases for J; bases not matched to a gene: 8. CDR1 is MDHEN, CDR2 SYDVKM, per germline. The CDR3 reads CASSPTGTGDYEQYF. The DNA for the CDR3 is TGTGCCAGCAGTCCGACCGGGACAGGGGATTACGAGCAGTACTTC.

This clone has just a few counts. The V gene is TRBV28, the J gene TRBJ2-7; 10 nucleotides line up with TRBD2. CDR1 MDHEN and CDR2 SYDVKM come from the germline V gene. V lost 7 bases, J lost 3 bases, and 9 bases stayed unmatched. The CDR3 has 15 residues. The CDR3 region is CASTLSASGSYEQYF. The CDR3 nucleotides are TGTGCCAGCACCTTATCGGCTAGCGGGAGCTACGAGCAGTACTTC.

This clone was detected a few times. The CDR3 reads CASSYLEASGIDEQFF. As DNA, the CDR3 is TGTGCCAGCAGTTACTTAGAAGCTAGCGGGATCGATGAGCAGTTCTTC. V gene TRBV6-6 combines with J gene TRBJ2-1, with 9 positions matching TRBD2. Germline V gene data show CDR1 as MNHNY and CDR2 as SVGAGI (reference sequence). The J segment lost 8 bases and the V segment lost 1 base, leaving 9 bases of the junction unmatched. This CDR3 comprises 16 residues.

This chain joins TRBV28 and TRBJ2-7, with D perhaps TRBD1 (6 bases). The ends were cut back, 3 bases at V and 3 bases at J, with 15 bases in the middle. Germline lookup yields CDR1 MDHEN and CDR2 SYDVKM. The CDR3 is 15 residues long. This CDR3 reads CASSFRTGSFYEQYF. CDR3 coding DNA: TGTGCCAGCAGTTTCCGAACAGGGTCTTTCTACGAGCAGTACTTC.

The chain joins TRBV10-3 to TRBJ2-7, with 8 bases matching TRBD2. The CDR3 is 14 residues long. V trimming: 5 bases; J trimming: 4 bases; junction bases outside the gene matches: 7. Germline loops: CDR1 ENHRY, CDR2 SYGVKD. The CDR3 region has the DNA TGTGCCATCAGTAGCCCAGCGGGGGAATACGAGCAGTACTTC. Translated, it gives CAISSPAGEYEQYF.

The chain recombines TRBV13 with TRBJ1-1, with unresolved D. Germline CDR1 reads PRHDT; CDR2 reads FYEKMQ (reference sequence). V was pared by 0 bases and J by 2 bases, with 10 bases between. The CDR3 loop spans 15 amino acids. The CDR3 DNA reads as TGTGCCAGCAGCTTAGGCCTGGCTGCAAACACTGAAGCTTTCTTT. Its translation: CASSLGLAANTEAFF.

The J gene is TRBJ2-7, the V gene TRBV27; possibly TRBD2 for D (6 bases). V was pared by 4 bases and J by 3 bases, with 16 bases between. The CDR3 runs to 15 residues. Per the germline V gene, CDR1 is MNHEY and CDR2 is SMNVEV (reference sequence). The CDR3 DNA reads TGTGCCAGCAGTTCTCTGGGTGGGAGGTACTACGAGCAGTACTTC. Translation gives CASSSLGGRYYEQYF.

The V gene is TRBV27, the J gene TRBJ2-7, with D possibly TRBD1 on 6 matching bases. Trimming removed 5 bases at V and 3 bases at J, with 17 bases between. CDR3 length: 15 residues. Germline assignment: CDR1 MNHEY and CDR2 SMNVEV (reference sequence). This CDR3 is CASSTNDRFNYEQYF. The CDR3 DNA follows: TGTGCCAGCAGTACCAATGACAGGTTTAACTACGAGCAGTACTTC.

This chain uses TRBV7-8 with TRBJ2-2; D may be TRBD2 (6 bases). The CDR3 contains 14 residues. Trimming pared 4 bases from V and 5 bases from J, leaving 11 bases between. Per the germline V gene, CDR1 is SGHVS and CDR2 is FQNEAQ. The CDR3 bases are TGTGCCAGCAGCTCATCGGGGGTTACCGGGGAGCTGTTTTTT. This translates into CASSSSGVTGELFF.

This chain connects TRBV7-3 to TRBJ2-1, with unresolved D. The CDR3 spans 15 residues. V gave up 2 bases and J gave up 6 bases, with 14 bases separating them. In germline, CDR1 is SGHTA, CDR2 FQGTGA. CDR3 coding DNA: TGTGCCAGCAGCTTATTGCCTGGGTCGGGCAATGAGCAGTTCTTC. Translating it yields CASSLLPGSGNEQFF.

V usage is TRBV6-6 and J usage is TRBJ1-4, with TRBD1 matching over 11 bases. Germline trimming cut 6 bases from V and 8 bases from J; bases unmatched to any gene: 11. Germline V CDR1 and CDR2: MNHNY, SVGAGI (reference sequence). CDR3 length: 16 residues. The CDR3 bases are TGTGCCAGCAGCCTCAGAGGGACAGGGGGTAGGGAAAAACTGTTTTTT. This codes for CASSLRGTGGREKLFF.

The chain combines TRBV5-4 with TRBJ1-3; TRBD1 aligns across 7 bases. Germline trimming cut 4 bases from V and 0 bases from J; bases unmatched to any gene: 7. Germline V gene data show CDR1 as SGHNT and CDR2 as YYREEE (reference sequence). This CDR3 region has 16 residues. CDR3 protein: CASSAGQASSGNTIYF. The CDR3 nucleotides read TGTGCCAGCAGCGCAGGACAGGCCTCCTCTGGAAACACCATATATTTT.

The V gene is TRBV7-6, the J gene TRBJ2-5; D gene unclear. The germline V gene encodes CDR1 SGHVS and CDR2 FNYEAQ. V lost 4 bases and J lost 3, with 12 bases in between. CDR3 length: 14 residues. CDR3 DNA sequence: TGTGCCAGCAGCTCGAACTCCCTTAAAGAGACCCAGTACTTC. As protein: CASSSNSLKETQYF.

This rearrangement joins TRBV30 to TRBJ1-1, with 12 bases aligning to TRBD1. This CDR3 comprises 16 residues. Trimming removed 3 bases from V and 6 bases from J; junction bases left unmatched: 11. Germline V gene sequence: CDR1 GTSNPN, CDR2 SVGIG (reference sequence). CDR3 sequence (DNA): TGTGCCTGGAGGTCCTTACCGGGACAGGGGGCCTCTGAAGCTTTCTTT. It codes for CAWRSLPGQGASEAFF.

CDR3 bases: TGTGCCAGCAGTTTTGGCGATACGCAGTATTTT. Translation: CASSFGDTQYF. The chain is built from TRBV27 and TRBJ2-3; D gene uncertain. Germline CDR1 is MNHEY and CDR2 is SMNVEV (reference sequence). The CDR3 extends over 11 amino acids. Trimming removed 3 bases from V and 6 bases from J, with 4 bases in between.

The genes are TRBV7-6 and TRBJ2-7, with D possibly being TRBD1 (6 bases). V lost 4 bases and J 8 bases, leaving 33 bases between the germline ends. This CDR3 contains 19 residues. The germline gives CDR1 SGHVS, CDR2 FNYEAQ. The chain's CDR3 is CASSSTIRTARESIGKQYF. Written as DNA, the CDR3 is TGTGCCAGCAGCTCGACAATCAGGACAGCGAGAGAATCGATTGGGAAGCAGTACTTC.

CDR3 residues: CASSQGALGQENTEAFF. As DNA, the CDR3 is TGCGCCAGCAGCCAAGGGGCCCTGGGACAGGAGAACACTGAAGCTTTCTTT. The V gene is TRBV4-1, the J gene TRBJ1-1; 8 nucleotides align to TRBD1. The length of the CDR3 is 17 residues. V gave up 1 base and J gave up 1 base; unmatched junction bases: 8. Germline CDR1 MGHRA, CDR2 YSYEKL.

The V and J genes are TRBV6-4 and TRBJ2-5, with D maybe TRBD1 (5 bases). Near its end, the DNA agrees better with TRBJ2-7, so the J call may be wrong. There are 15 residues in the CDR3. Germline V lookup: CDR1 MRHNA, CDR2 SNTAGT. In DNA, the CDR3 is TGTGCCAGCAGGGGAAAAAGAGACAGCCCAGACGAGCAGTACTTC. Protein product: CASRGKRDSPDEQYF.

This clone was observed at least ten times. The gene calls are TRBV4-1 and TRBJ1-5, with D perhaps TRBD1 (5 bases). The germline CDR1 and CDR2 sequences are MGHRA and YSYEKL. The CDR3 runs to 15 residues. Trimming left V 1 base short and J 7 bases short, with 14 bases between. In DNA, the CDR3 is TGCGCCAGCAGCCAAGGTCCAGGGCGAAGACAGCCCCAGCATTTT. This sequence encodes CASSQGPGRRQPQHF.

This rearrangement joins TRBV4-1 to TRBJ1-2; D gene unclear. In germline, CDR1 is MGHRA, CDR2 YSYEKL. V was clipped by 6 bases and J by 3 bases, with 11 bases between them. The CDR3 consists of 13 residues. The CDR3 nucleotides read TGCGCCAGCAGTCGGGAGTGGGACTATGGCTACACCTTC. It translates to CASSREWDYGYTF.